Below, 12 T cell receptor beta chains from the same sample are listed, as sequenced in a study of T-cell memory formation after mild COVID-19. TCRdb used MiXCR to reprocess the 5' RACE reads, holding one entry per CDR3 protein. Of 500,000 to 650,000 distinct CDR3 sequences listed, less than 25% are singletons. The sequenced material came from PBMCs or a T cell subset sorted from them (not recorded which). The receptors were sampled from an adult woman who had mild COVID-19 (a few samples of this study predate the infection). Cell type and time point are not known.

J is TRBJ1-5 and V is TRBV4-1; no reliable D call. Deletions cut 4 bases from V and 5 bases from J, with 12 bases between. Per the germline V gene, CDR1 is MGHRA and CDR2 is YSYEKL. The CDR3 loop spans 14 amino acids. CDR3 DNA: TGCGCCAGCAGCCCCCAGCCCACTGATCAGCCCCAGCATTTT. This gives the protein CASSPQPTDQPQHF.

This clonotype was counted between two and nine times. This chain links TRBV18 with TRBJ2-1; a possible D gene is TRBD2 (6 bases). In germline, CDR1 is KGHSH, CDR2 LQKENI. The CDR3 has 13 amino acids. The V and J ends lost 8 bases and 7 bases respectively, with 15 bases between them. The CDR3 DNA reads TGTGCCAGCGCGGACGGTCGGGGGAATGAGCAGTTCTTC. Translating gives CASADGRGNEQFF. Full variable domain (rest looked up from reference TRBV18 and TRBJ2-1): NAGVMQNPRHLVRRRGQEARLRCSPMKGHSHVYWYRQLPEEGLKFMVYLQKENIIDESGMPKERFSAEFPKEGPSILRIQQVVRGDSAAYFCASADGRGNEQFFGPGTRLTVL.

There are a few counts of this clonotype. The rearrangement joins TRBV5-1 to TRBJ1-1, with D possibly being TRBD1 (5 bases). The CDR3 contains 16 residues. Germline loops: CDR1 SGHRS, CDR2 YFSETQ. Trimming shortened V by 0 bases and J by 1 base, and 13 bases separated the two germline ends. The CDR3 nucleotides are TGCGCCAGCAGCTTGGGAAACGGGGGAGGGAACACTGAAGCTTTCTTT. This encodes CASSLGNGGGNTEAFF. The full variable domain, its missing parts supplied by reference TRBV5-1 and TRBJ1-1, is KAGVTQTPRYLIKTRGQQVTLSCSPISGHRSVSWYQQTPGQGLQFLFEYFSETQRNKGNFPGRFSGRQFSNSRSEMNVSTLELGDSALYLCASSLGNGGGNTEAFFGQGTRLTVV.

The chain has TRBV7-9 and TRBJ2-7; D is undetermined. The CDR3 length is 13 residues. Germline-derived CDR1 and CDR2 are SEHNR and FQNEAQ (reference sequence). V was trimmed by 4 bases and J by 7 bases, leaving 14 bases between them. The CDR3 sequence: CASSSSRWLEQYF. DNA for the CDR3: TGTGCCAGCAGCTCCAGCCGATGGCTGGAGCAGTACTTC.

This clonotype was picked up a small number of times. V gene TRBV24-1 combines with J gene TRBJ1-2, with a weak D call TRBD1 (6 bases). CDR1 is KGHDR and CDR2 is SFDVKD in the germline V gene. The CDR3 extends over 13 amino acids. The V end was cut by 5 bases, the J end by 5 bases, with 11 bases between. CDR3 sequence: CATSAGQKYGYTF. The CDR3 nucleotides are TGTGCCACCAGTGCTGGACAGAAATATGGCTACACCTTC.

Only a few counts were recorded for this clonotype. The V and J genes are TRBV27 and TRBJ1-1; 10 positions agree with TRBD1. The trim removed 4 bases at V and 8 bases at J, leaving 10 bases unmatched. Looked up from germline, CDR1 is MNHEY and CDR2 is SMNVEV (reference sequence). The length of the CDR3 is 15 residues. The CDR3 reads CASSSAGTGVSEAFF. DNA of the CDR3: TGTGCCAGCAGTTCAGCCGGGACAGGGGTTTCCGAAGCTTTCTTT.

This clonotype was counted only a few times. One end of the junction is discordant with germline, which a read error may explain. V gene TRBV5-1 combines with J gene TRBJ2-7; TRBD2 matches at 10 bases. Germline V gives CDR1 SGHRS, CDR2 YFSETQ. There are 17 residues in the CDR3. Here the CDR3 DNA reads TGCGCCAGCAGCTCAGCCCCCAGCGGGAGGGCCTCCAACGAGCAGTACTTC. This codes for CASSSAPSGRASNEQYF.

In this sample, this clonotype turned up a few times. This chain links TRBV3-1 with TRBJ2-1; the D is unclear. The CDR3 is 13 residues long. Germline lookup yields CDR1 LGHDT and CDR2 YNNKEL (reference sequence). V was cut by 1 base and J by 8 bases, with 9 bases left in between. The CDR3 DNA is TGTGCCAGCAGCCAAGGCGTTGATTATGAGCAGTTCTTC. Encoded protein: CASSQGVDYEQFF.

V and J are TRBV20-1 and TRBJ1-2; a possible D gene is TRBD1 (6 bases). V was shortened by 6 bases and J by 0 bases, with 17 bases between the two germline ends. Germline lookup yields CDR1 DFQATT and CDR2 SNEGSKA (reference sequence). CDR3 length: 15 residues. CDR3 in DNA: TGCAGTGCGGCGCGGACAGACTATTCTAACTATGGCTACACCTTC. Translating it yields CSAARTDYSNYGYTF.

This sequence joins TRBV29-1 and TRBJ2-4, with a weak D call TRBD1 (5 bases). The V and J ends lost 0 bases and 10 bases respectively, with 19 bases between them. The CDR3 runs to 15 residues. Germline loops: CDR1 SQVTM, CDR2 ANQGSEA. Written as DNA, the CDR3 is TGCAGCGTTGAAGATCGCGGACAAGGGCCATGGATTCAGTACTTC. It codes for CSVEDRGQGPWIQYF.

This clonotype showed up just a few times. J is TRBJ1-3 and V is TRBV12-3 or TRBV12-4, with unresolved D. Trimming pared 0 bases from V and 7 bases from J, leaving 4 bases between. The length of the CDR3 is 12 residues. CDR3 loop: CASSLARNTIYF. As DNA, the CDR3 is TGTGCCAGCAGTTTAGCGCGTAACACCATATATTTT.

This clonotype appeared many times. This chain uses TRBV12-3 or TRBV12-4 with TRBJ1-5, with 8 bases aligning to TRBD1. The length of the CDR3 is 15 residues. V lost 3 bases, J lost 4 bases, and 5 bases stayed unmatched. The CDR3 DNA reads as TGTGCCAGCAGTTTGGTACAGGGGGGGAATCAGCCCCAGCATTTT. The encoded protein is CASSLVQGGNQPQHF.